This TCR beta chain appears in the sequencing data of a study of regulatory T cells in long-lasting Graves disease. Study-wide results and caveats: Favoring TRBV28, TRBJ1-2 and TRBJ2-5 was a feature seen in persistent disease.

Trimming left V 4 bases short and J 6 bases short, with 12 bases between. The CDR3 covers 13 residues. Germline CDR1 and CDR2: MGHRA and YSYEKL. With iRepertoire HTBI primers and Arm-PCR of CDR3 regions, TCR beta libraries were built. TCRdb used MiXCR to reprocess the multiplex PCR reads, holding one entry per CDR3 protein. The sample has roughly 450,000 distinct CDR3 sequences; about 25% are singletons. This clonotype has more than one count but fewer than ten. Its cognate antigen is unknown. Time point noted: persistent/refractory GD, antithyroid drugs over 5 years with positive TRAb. RNA extracted from PBMCs served as the sequencing template.

The material was peripheral blood mononuclear cells (PBMCs), obtained when the disease was refractory, from a patient treated with antithyroid drugs. The V call is TRBV4-1, the J call TRBJ1-1; unclear D gene. The receptor's source is a female donor with Graves disease. The DNA of the CDR3 is TGCGCCAGCAGCCCGAACCGGGTCCCTGAAGCTTTCTTT. It codes for CASSPNRVPEAFF.